Below, 8 T cell receptor beta chains from the same sample are listed, as sequenced in a study of blood T cell repertoires in COVID-19. Clones were sequenced by immunoSEQ multiplex PCR, and TCRdb holds only the in-frame ones, with some missing. The data show 70,000 to 100,000 clones, roughly 82% seen once. Sequenced input: peripheral blood. All receptors come from a man in his fifties or sixties with active or convalescent COVID-19.

The rearrangement joins TRBV2 to TRBJ2-7, with unresolved D. V was clipped by 7 bases and J by 0 bases, with 10 bases between them. The CDR3 spans 13 residues. Germline loops: CDR1 SNHLY, CDR2 FYNNEI. CDR3 in amino acids: CASTDQDSYEQYV. CDR3 sequence (DNA): TGTGCCAGCACCGACCAGGACTCCTACGAGCAGTACGTC.

This clone was seen just once. V and J are TRBV9 and TRBJ1-1; 9 nucleotides agree with TRBD1. This CDR3 spans 15 amino acids. V trimming: 0 bases; J trimming: 7 bases; junction bases outside the gene matches: 7. CDR1 is SGDLS, CDR2 YYNGEE, per germline. The CDR3 DNA is TGTGCCAGCAGCGTAGGCGGACAGGGGCTATTTGAAGCTTTCTTT. Protein: CASSVGGQGLFEAFF.

V usage is TRBV3-1 (or the pseudogene TRBV3-2) and J usage is TRBJ2-3; TRBD2 matches 14 bases. J gave up 4 bases and V 9 bases, and 15 bases lay outside the gene matches. The CDR3 covers 18 residues. Germline V gives CDR1 LGHDT, CDR2 YNNKEL (reference sequence). CDR3 in amino acids: CARELRLAGGPRADTQYF. The CDR3 region has the DNA TGTGCCAGAGAACTCCGACTAGCGGGGGGGCCGCGTGCAGATACGCAGTATTTT.

The chain is built from TRBV28 and TRBJ1-2; TRBD1 might be the D (6 bases). Trimming took off 4 bases at V and 5 bases at J, with 17 bases between the two ends. CDR3 length equals 15 residues. The germline V gene encodes CDR1 MDHEN and CDR2 SYDVKM. As DNA, the CDR3 is TGTGCCAGCAGTTCAAGCGGGACACAGATTTATGGCTACACCTTC. It codes for CASSSSGTQIYGYTF.

The V and J genes are TRBV21-1 and TRBJ2-2; TRBD2 is the table's D call, not checked against the DNA. TRBV21-1 is an annotated pseudogene. The CDR3 has 19 residues. CDR3 DNA sequence: TGTGCCAGCAGCACCGGGGACAGGGAAAAACTAGCGGGGGTGGGTGAGCTGTTTTTT. Translated, it gives CASSTGDREKLAGVGELFF.

The chain joins TRBV4-3 to TRBJ2-7, with D maybe TRBD1 (6 bases). Germline lookup yields CDR1 LGHNA and CDR2 YSLEER. The CDR3 loop spans 15 amino acids. The ends were cut back, 1 base at V and 3 bases at J, with 13 bases in the middle. CDR3 residues: CASSQGRQVIYEQYF. The CDR3 bases are TGCGCCAGCAGCCAAGGCCGACAGGTTATCTACGAGCAGTACTTC.

The genes are TRBV5-1 and TRBJ2-5; 8 bases are shared with TRBD1. This CDR3 is 15 amino acids long. The V and J ends lost 4 bases and 5 bases, in that order; junction bases with no gene match: 10. The germline gives CDR1 SGHRS, CDR2 YFSETQ. The CDR3: CASSPTRQGRETQYF. CDR3 sequence (DNA): TGCGCCAGCAGCCCAACCCGACAGGGGAGGGAGACCCAGTACTTC.

This rearrangement joins TRBV6-6 to TRBJ1-1; D gene uncertain. The V and J ends lost 5 bases and 5 bases respectively, with 12 bases between them. The germline gives CDR1 MNHNY, CDR2 SVGAGI (reference sequence). This CDR3 comprises 13 residues. The CDR3 DNA is TGTGCCAGCAGTCCCACAGCTAATACTGAAGCTTTCTTT. The encoded protein is CASSPTANTEAFF.